This T cell receptor (beta chain) appears in the sequencing data of a study of cytomegalovirus exposure and HLA in healthy donors. Study-wide background: Among the roughly 400 genotyped donors, 81% were placed in the Caucasian-associated ancestry cluster.

General study points: Immune exposure data for these donors was limited to CMV serostatus. Across donors, presence/absence analyses took sequencing depth to be roughly uniform.

Worth noting for this clone: Its target is unknown.

Healthy bone marrow donors supplied every sample. With 0 bases clipped from V and 0 bases from J, the junction kept 6 bases outside the gene matches. Germline V CDR1 and CDR2: SGDLS, YYNGEE. The length of the CDR3 is 16 residues. Primers included in the PCR were 60 Vbeta and 13 Jbeta primers. TCRdb's copy holds only in-frame clones and misses some; the assay was immunoSEQ multiplex PCR. The sample's table shows some 84,000 clones. The V gene is TRBV9, the J gene TRBJ2-7, with 7 bases identical to TRBD2. This receptor was obtained from a man over 45 in good health and CMV-seronegative. The sample was PBMCs. The CDR3 protein is CASSVEPSGGSYEQYF. CDR3 nucleotides: TGTGCCAGCAGCGTAGAGCCTAGCGGAGGCTCCTACGAGCAGTACTTC.